This record concerns one T cell receptor (beta chain) sequence. Antigen unknown. This sample is drawn from a study of cytomegalovirus exposure and HLA in healthy donors. The junction had 10 bases not matched to a gene; V was cut back by 7 bases and J by 4 bases. Germline CDR1 SGHDT, CDR2 YYEEEE. This CDR3 comprises 14 residues. Overall study results and limits: A later analysis linked a missense DCLRE1C variant to TCR beta V- and J-gene trimming. When presence/absence was analysed, sequencing depth was taken to be roughly uniform across donors.

The study ran its PCR with 60 Vbeta and 13 Jbeta primers. The table came from immunoSEQ multiplex PCR; TCRdb's copy has only in-frame clones and leaves some out. The sample has 150,000 to 200,000 clones. The V gene is TRBV5-6, the J gene TRBJ2-5; 7 bases agree with TRBD2. Sample: PBMCs. This TCR was sampled from a woman in her fifties or sixties in good health and CMV-seronegative. The CDR3 is CASQRDWSPETQYF. The DNA for the CDR3 is TGTGCCAGCCAGCGGGATTGGTCCCCAGAGACCCAGTACTTC.